These 10 T cell receptor beta chains came from one sample sequenced in a study of blood T cell repertoires in COVID-19. TCRdb's copy holds only in-frame clones and misses some; the assay was immunoSEQ multiplex PCR. The sample holds fewer than 700,000 clones, approximately 91% seen once. The specimen was peripheral blood. The receptors shown here come from a woman aged 45-59 years with COVID-19, enrolled during active disease.

The gene calls are TRBV5-1 and TRBJ2-1; TRBD2 matches at 10 bases. V gave up 3 bases and J gave up 3 bases; unmatched junction bases: 3. Germline CDR1 is SGHRS and CDR2 is YFSETQ. The CDR3 spans 15 residues. CDR3 sequence reads: CASSSSGGGYNEQFF. CDR3 coding DNA: TGCGCCAGCAGCTCTAGCGGGGGAGGCTACAATGAGCAGTTCTTC.

This chain links TRBV9 with TRBJ2-7; D is perhaps TRBD1 (5 bases). CDR1 and CDR2 (germline): SGDLS, YYNGEE. The CDR3 is 14 residues long. Trimming cost V 0 bases and J 3 bases, with 10 bases left between them. CDR3 sequence reads: CASSVEGKSYEQYF. CDR3 DNA: TGTGCCAGCAGCGTAGAGGGGAAGAGCTACGAGCAGTACTTC.

The chain uses TRBV27 and TRBJ1-6; D remains unclear. Trimming took 5 bases from V and 7 from J, leaving 9 bases between them. This CDR3 is 13 amino acids long. Germline lookup yields CDR1 MNHEY and CDR2 SMNVEV (reference sequence). CDR3: CASSIKRNSPLHF. CDR3 DNA: TGTGCCAGCAGTATAAAGAGGAATTCACCCCTCCACTTT.

The gene calls are TRBV6-4 and TRBJ2-1; the match to TRBD2 covers 7 bases. The V gene end was trimmed by 3 bases and the J gene end by 3 bases; junction bases not matched to a gene: 8. In germline, CDR1 is MRHNA, CDR2 SNTAGT. This CDR3 spans 16 amino acids. The CDR3 spells CASSENGGTLYNEQFF. The DNA of the CDR3 is TGTGCCAGCAGTGAAAACGGGGGGACTCTCTACAATGAGCAGTTCTTC.

The chain joins TRBV5-6 to TRBJ2-7; 9 bases match TRBD2. The CDR3 is 14 amino acids. The ends lost 5 bases at V and 2 bases at J; junction bases unmatched: 5. Germline assignment: CDR1 SGHDT and CDR2 YYEEEE. CDR3 sequence (DNA): TGTGCCAGCAGGCGGGCGGGGGGGCCCTACGAGCAGTACTTC. Residues: CASRRAGGPYEQYF.

The chain employs TRBV24-1 and TRBJ1-1, with 8 nucleotides matching TRBD1. Germline lookup yields CDR1 KGHDR and CDR2 SFDVKD. Trimming removed 4 bases from V and 10 bases from J; junction bases left unmatched: 4. The CDR3 covers 12 residues. CDR3 sequence: CATSDPTGGAFF. The CDR3 DNA sequence: TGTGCCACCAGTGACCCTACAGGGGGAGCTTTCTTT.

V gene TRBV24-1 combines with J gene TRBJ2-5; D call uncertain. The V end lost 9 bases, the J end lost 1 base, and 17 bases lay between the germline ends. Germline values: CDR1 KGHDR, CDR2 SFDVKD. CDR3 length equals 15 residues. The CDR3 DNA sequence: TGTGCCACCCCGAACCCAACCGACTTCCAAGAGACCCAGTACTTC. Its protein product is CATPNPTDFQETQYF.

The chain is built from TRBV24-1 and TRBJ2-3; D is perhaps TRBD2 (5 bases). V was clipped by 4 bases and J by 3 bases, with 19 bases between them. This CDR3 contains 17 residues. Germline lookup yields CDR1 KGHDR and CDR2 SFDVKD. The CDR3 DNA reads TGTGCCACCAGTGACCGCTTCCTAGCAAGGTCGACAGATACGCAGTATTTT. Translation gives CATSDRFLARSTDTQYF.

V and J are TRBV5-4 and TRBJ2-1, with 7 bases that match TRBD1. V lost 1 base to trimming and J lost 3 bases; unmatched junction nucleotides: 4. CDR1 and CDR2 from the germline V gene are SGHNT and YYREEE (reference sequence). The CDR3 extends over 15 amino acids. The chain's CDR3 is CASSLRQGFYNEQFF. The CDR3 region has the DNA TGTGCCAGCAGCTTGAGACAGGGATTCTACAATGAGCAGTTCTTC. Combining the CDR3 with reference TRBV5-4 and TRBJ2-1 gives the whole variable domain ETGVTQSPTHLIKTRGQQVTLRCSSQSGHNTVSWYQQALGQGPQFIFQYYREEENGRGNFPPRFSGLQFPNYSSELNVNALELDDSALYLCASSLRQGFYNEQFFGPGTRLTVL.

This clone has only one observation. The V and J genes are TRBV6-4 and TRBJ2-1; 10 bases are shared with TRBD1. With V trimmed by 5 bases and J by 7 bases, 8 bases remained unmatched. Germline CDR1 is MRHNA and CDR2 is SNTAGT. The CDR3 length is 15 residues. The CDR3 reads CASSSTGQGRNEQFF. The CDR3 DNA sequence: TGTGCCAGCAGTTCGACGGGACAGGGGCGGAATGAGCAGTTCTTC.